Listed here are 26 T cell receptor beta chains from one sample, sequenced in a study of T-cell reconstitution after alpha-beta-depleted transplantation in children (dated by TCRdb to the mid-2010s). The library was built by means of PCR. These reads were obtained on an Illumina HiSeq 2500. TCR library preparation used molecular barcoding, with unique molecular identifiers applied to normalize quantification of the TCRbeta repertoire. Through fastp at Q25 and MiXCR, TCRdb rebuilt clones from the public reads, retaining in-frame beta chains. Records with the same CDR3 protein are collapsed into one entry carrying the most frequent genes and DNA. The sample has roughly 400,000 distinct CDR3 sequences on record, around two fifths of them singletons. About 30% of the sample goes to the ten largest clones. The label giving this sample's treatment or condition can be read as: allogeneic hematopoietic cell transplantation with graft depleted of TCRalphabeta T cells and CD19 B cells.

Material: PBMCs, obtained before TCRalphabeta/CD19-depleted stem cell transplant. These receptor sequences come from a girl aged 2 to 10 with aplastic anemia, due to receive a stem cell transplant.

The V gene is TRBV5-5, the J gene TRBJ1-2; no clear D. Trimming removed 6 bases at V and 4 bases at J, with 13 bases between. Germline V gene data show CDR1 as SGHKS and CDR2 as YYEKEE (reference sequence). This CDR3 is 13 amino acids long. The CDR3 loop reads CASNLETSYGYTF. As DNA, the CDR3 is TGTGCCAGCAACCTGGAAACAAGCTATGGCTACACCTTC.

V is TRBV4-3 and J is TRBJ2-7, with D possibly matching TRBD2 (6 bases). This CDR3 is built from 16 residues. The germline V gene encodes CDR1 LGHNA and CDR2 YSLEER. V gave up 4 bases and J gave up 5 bases, with 21 bases separating them. The DNA for the CDR3 is TGCGCCAGCAGCCTACGGAGCCAGGGAGGCCCCAACGAGCAGTACTTC. Residues: CASSLRSQGGPNEQYF.

The chain is built from TRBV28 and TRBJ2-1, with 10 bases fitting TRBD2. The CDR3 is made up of 22 amino acids. V dropped 3 bases and J dropped 5; count of bases not matched to a gene: 25. The germline V gene has CDR1 MDHEN and CDR2 SYDVKM. The CDR3 sequence is CASSFPDGAETFSGGNNNEQFF. In nucleotides, the CDR3 is TGTGCCAGCAGTTTCCCCGACGGGGCAGAGACTTTTAGCGGGGGGAACAACAATGAGCAGTTCTTC.

The V gene is TRBV6-1, the J gene TRBJ2-4; D gene uncertain. Germline loops: CDR1 MNHNS, CDR2 SASEGT. The CDR3 runs to 15 residues. Between the trimmed V and J ends, which lost 4 bases and 0 bases, there was a span of 10 bases. CDR3 nucleotides: TGTGCCAGCAGTGGAGCTGGGGTAGCCAAAAACATTCAGTACTTC. It yields the protein CASSGAGVAKNIQYF.

There are many counts of this clonotype. The V and J genes are TRBV20-1 and TRBJ2-1; D unresolved. The CDR3 is made up of 12 amino acids. The germline gives CDR1 DFQATT, CDR2 SNEGSKA (reference sequence). V lost 3 bases to trimming and J lost 4 bases, with 7 bases between them. The CDR3 DNA sequence: TGCAGTGCTAGTCTATATTACAATGAGCAGTTCTTC. This translates into CSASLYYNEQFF.

This clonotype has ten or more counts. The chain recombines TRBV28 with TRBJ1-2; D uncertain. Between the trimmed V and J ends, which lost 5 bases and 6 bases, there was a span of 7 bases. This CDR3 has 11 residues. Germline CDR1 reads MDHEN; CDR2 reads SYDVKM. This CDR3 is CASSHTHGYTF. CDR3 in DNA: TGTGCCAGCAGTCACACCCATGGCTACACCTTC.

The sample holds many counts of this clonotype. The chain links TRBV7-3 to TRBJ2-7; D is unclear. Germline values: CDR1 SGHTA, CDR2 FQGTGA. The CDR3 length is 14 residues. V was shortened by 1 base and J by 3 bases, with 10 bases between the two germline ends. The CDR3 here is CASSLSGNNYEQYF. The CDR3 nucleotides are TGTGCCAGCAGCTTAAGTGGGAATAACTACGAGCAGTACTTC.

The chain uses TRBV28 and TRBJ2-7; no clear D gene. V was clipped by 6 bases and J by 0 bases, with 12 bases between them. Per germline, CDR1 MDHEN and CDR2 SYDVKM. This CDR3 is 14 amino acids long. The CDR3 DNA reads as TGTGCCAGCAGAAAGCATACCGACTCCTACGAGCAGTACTTC. This gives the protein CASRKHTDSYEQYF.

In its sample, this clonotype was seen once. In nucleotides, the CDR3 is TGTGCCAGCAGCTTAGGGCGGACTCCGCAGTATTTT. Translating it yields CASSLGRTPQYF. The chain recombines TRBV7-2 with TRBJ2-3, with D tentatively TRBD2 (5 bases). Trimming left V 1 base short and J 10 bases short, with 9 bases between. CDR1 and CDR2 from the germline V gene are SGHTA and FQGNSA. This CDR3 comprises 12 residues.

J is TRBJ2-3 and V is TRBV5-1; 10 positions agree with TRBD2. This CDR3 spans 16 amino acids. Looked up from germline, CDR1 is SGHRS and CDR2 is YFSETQ. V shed 1 base, J shed 1 base, and the junction held 3 bases outside the gene matches. DNA of the CDR3: TGCGCCAGCAGCTTGAGTACTAGCGGGGGCACAGATACGCAGTATTTT. Amino acid sequence: CASSLSTSGGTDTQYF.

This clonotype appeared a few times. The V call is TRBV4-2, the J call TRBJ2-1, with TRBD2 matching over 7 bases. Trimming removed 1 base from V and 8 bases from J; junction bases left unmatched: 8. The CDR3 runs 15 residues. The germline V gene encodes CDR1 LGHNA and CDR2 YNFKEQ. CDR3: CASSQGSGGVYEQFF. CDR3 nucleotides: TGTGCCAGCAGCCAAGGCAGTGGGGGGGTCTATGAGCAGTTCTTC.

This clonotype was counted ten times or more. V is TRBV5-1 and J is TRBJ1-1, with 9 bases identical to TRBD1. Losses at the gene ends were 0 bases for V and 5 bases for J; bases not matched to a gene: 11. The CDR3 totals 17 residues. Germline V gene lookup returns CDR1 SGHRS and CDR2 YFSETQ. DNA of the CDR3: TGCGCCAGCAGCTTGGTCCCGGGACAGGGTGCGGGGACTGAAGCTTTCTTT. It codes for CASSLVPGQGAGTEAFF.

This clonotype was seen once. The chain carries TRBV6-5 and TRBJ2-2, with a tentative D call TRBD2 (6 bases). CDR3 length equals 14 residues. The V gene's germline CDR1 is MNHEY and CDR2 SVGAGI. V was pared by 2 bases and J by 7 bases, with 11 bases between. The CDR3 nucleotides are TGTGCCAGCAGTTACACTTGGGGGGTCGGGGAGCTGTTTTTT. It encodes CASSYTWGVGELFF.

The rearrangement links TRBV5-1 to TRBJ2-1, with 7 bases identical to TRBD1. With 2 bases clipped from V and 5 bases from J, the junction kept 4 bases outside the gene matches. The CDR3 contains 14 residues. Germline CDR1 and CDR2: SGHRS and YFSETQ. The CDR3 is CASSFGTENNEQFF. CDR3 nucleotides: TGCGCCAGCAGCTTCGGGACAGAAAACAATGAGCAGTTCTTC.

J is TRBJ2-1 and V is TRBV23-1; TRBD2 matches 8 bases. TRBV23-1 is an ORF, and what it does is uncertain. V was clipped by 9 bases and J by 8 bases; unmatched bases: 9. The CDR3 spans 13 residues. CDR3 loop: CARNSGIIHEQFF. CDR3 in DNA: TGCGCCAGGAATAGCGGGATCATCCATGAGCAGTTCTTC.

This clonotype appeared many times. This chain joins TRBV29-1 and TRBJ2-2, with 10 nucleotides matching TRBD1. The CDR3 has 17 amino acids. Germline CDR1 reads SQVTM; CDR2 reads ANQGSEA. Unmatched junction bases numbered 10, after V lost 6 bases and J lost 0 bases. CDR3 amino acids: CSVGPRQGASNTGELFF. In nucleotides, the CDR3 is TGCAGCGTGGGCCCGAGACAGGGGGCCTCGAACACCGGGGAGCTGTTTTTT.

V gene TRBV7-2 combines with J gene TRBJ2-1; D possibly matches TRBD1 or TRBD2 (5 bases each). From germline, CDR1 is SGHTA and CDR2 FQGNSA. The CDR3 is 14 amino acids. V gave up 8 bases and J gave up 6 bases, with 17 bases separating them. CDR3 in DNA: TGTGCCAGCCTTGGGGCTAGCCAGTTCAATGAGCAGTTCTTC. This encodes CASLGASQFNEQFF. Full variable domain (remainder filled in from reference TRBV7-2 and TRBJ2-1): GAGVSQSPSNKVTEKGKDVELRCDPISGHTALYWYRQSLGQGLEFLIYFQGNSAPDKSGLPSDRFSAERTGGSVSTLTIQRTQQEDSAVYLCASLGASQFNEQFFGPGTRLTVL.

This clonotype showed up many times. The chain has TRBV4-3 and TRBJ2-4; TRBD1 or TRBD2 may be the D gene (5 bases each). The CDR3 totals 17 residues. From germline, CDR1 is LGHNA and CDR2 YSLEER. V gave up 0 bases and J gave up 0 bases, with 12 bases separating them. CDR3 in amino acids: CASSQDWGTLAKNIQYF. In DNA, the CDR3 is TGCGCCAGCAGCCAAGATTGGGGGACCTTAGCCAAAAACATTCAGTACTTC.

This clonotype was seen ten or more times. The chain couples TRBV3-1 to TRBJ2-7; D gene unclear. The germline V and J ends were trimmed by 1 base and 4 bases, with 11 bases remaining between them. This CDR3 is built from 14 residues. Germline CDR1 and CDR2: LGHDT and YNNKEL (reference sequence). CDR3 sequence reads: CASSQASTPYEQYF. CDR3 nucleotide sequence: TGTGCCAGCAGCCAAGCATCGACCCCTTACGAGCAGTACTTC.

This rearrangement joins TRBV30 to TRBJ2-1; unclear D gene. The V and J ends lost 4 bases and 7 bases respectively, with 8 bases between them. This CDR3 contains 11 residues. Per germline, CDR1 GTSNPN and CDR2 SVGIG (reference sequence). CDR3 protein: CAWIMINEQFF. The CDR3 coding sequence is TGTGCCTGGATTATGATAAATGAGCAGTTCTTC.

The chain recombines TRBV9 with TRBJ2-1, with 10 bases aligning to TRBD1. The CDR3 extends over 16 amino acids. The V segment lost 4 bases and the J segment 8 bases; nucleotides outside the gene matches: 12. Germline assignment: CDR1 SGDLS and CDR2 YYNGEE. CDR3 region: CASSPYLDRGQYEQFF. The CDR3 bases are TGTGCCAGCAGCCCCTATCTTGACAGGGGGCAATATGAGCAGTTCTTC.

The chain has TRBV4-3 and TRBJ2-3; the D is unclear. Germline-derived CDR1 and CDR2 are LGHNA and YSLEER. The CDR3 spans 14 residues. V lost 2 bases, J lost 5 bases, and 11 bases lay in between. This CDR3 is CASSQQTLQDTQYF. DNA for the CDR3: TGCGCCAGCAGCCAACAAACTCTCCAAGATACGCAGTATTTT.

This clonotype was counted only a few times. The chain employs TRBV5-1 and TRBJ2-2; D call uncertain. The CDR3 has 15 residues. Trimming left V 0 bases short and J 5 bases short, with 11 bases between. Germline V gives CDR1 SGHRS, CDR2 YFSETQ. CDR3 loop: CASSLEGRETGELFF. CDR3 sequence (DNA): TGCGCCAGCAGCTTGGAAGGTCGTGAGACCGGGGAGCTGTTTTTT. Full variable domain (rest looked up from reference TRBV5-1 and TRBJ2-2): KAGVTQTPRYLIKTRGQQVTLSCSPISGHRSVSWYQQTPGQGLQFLFEYFSETQRNKGNFPGRFSGRQFSNSRSEMNVSTLELGDSALYLCASSLEGRETGELFFGEGSRLTVL.

V and J are TRBV7-6 and TRBJ2-5, with D perhaps matching TRBD2 (6 bases). Germline assignment: CDR1 SGHVS and CDR2 FNYEAQ. V lost 5 bases, J lost 2 bases, and 15 bases lay in between. CDR3 length equals 15 residues. The CDR3 coding sequence is TGTGCCAGCAGCCCCCGTGGAGGGGATCAAGAGACCCAGTACTTC. It is translated as CASSPRGGDQETQYF.

This clonotype occurred once. The J gene is TRBJ1-6, the V gene TRBV7-2, with TRBD1 matching over 7 bases. Looked up from germline, CDR1 is SGHTA and CDR2 is FQGNSA. The length of the CDR3 is 14 residues. Losses at the gene ends were 5 bases for V and 10 bases for J; bases not matched to a gene: 8. CDR3 region: CASSARQGDSPLHF. The DNA of the CDR3 is TGTGCCAGCAGCGCCCGACAGGGTGACTCACCCCTCCACTTT.

This clonotype came up many times. This chain joins TRBV5-6 and TRBJ2-7; no definite D call. The ends were cut back, 0 bases at V and 7 bases at J, with 8 bases in the middle. Germline loops: CDR1 SGHDT, CDR2 YYEEEE. The CDR3 is 12 residues long. The CDR3 sequence is CASSLEGIEQYF. The CDR3 DNA sequence: TGTGCCAGCAGCTTGGAAGGGATAGAGCAGTACTTC.